This T cell receptor beta chain was captured by sequencing in a study of cytomegalovirus exposure and HLA in healthy donors. About this clone itself: The target antigen is unknown.

Per germline, CDR1 LNHNV and CDR2 YYDKDF (reference sequence). Trimming stripped 1 base from V and 7 bases from J, with 20 bases between. The CDR3 runs to 18 residues. Here immunoSEQ multiplex PCR was the method, and the copy in TCRdb shows in-frame clones only, minus some. The repertoire holds 150,000 to 200,000 clones, with 70% to 90% as singletons. Donors came from a validation cohort of fewer than 150 subjects, distinct from the first 666-subject cohort. Study-level points and caveats: Among TCR beta chains, those listed as cytomegalovirus-associated numbered more than 150. In vitro work confirmed that a few CMV-associated chains recognize CMV antigens. The TCR clusters that emerged in the first cohort tended, a later analysis found, to co-occur in the 120 or so validation repertoires.

The rearrangement joins TRBV15 to TRBJ1-6; no firm D call. Sequenced input: PBMCs. The TCR comes from a man between 18 and 29 years old in good health and CMV-seronegative. In nucleotides, the CDR3 is TGTGCCACCAGCAGAGGATTAAACGCCCTTCGCGTAAATTCACCCCTCCACTTT. As protein: CATSRGLNALRVNSPLHF.